This T cell receptor beta chain was recorded in a study of cytomegalovirus exposure and HLA in healthy donors. This table comes from immunoSEQ multiplex PCR, and its TCRdb copy is limited to in-frame clones, with some not included. The data contain 260,000 or so clones, 90% of them singletons. The CDR3 contains 14 residues. Germline V CDR1 and CDR2: KGHSH, LQKENI. With V trimmed by 8 bases and J by 6 bases, 7 bases remained unmatched. This rearrangement joins TRBV18 to TRBJ1-4; TRBD1 aligns across 9 bases. The sequence was obtained from a woman aged 25 to 39 in good health and CMV-seronegative. Specimen: PBMCs. CDR3 nucleotides: TGTGCCAGCCAAACGGGACAGGGTGATGAAAAACTGTTTTTT. It codes for CASQTGQGDEKLFF.